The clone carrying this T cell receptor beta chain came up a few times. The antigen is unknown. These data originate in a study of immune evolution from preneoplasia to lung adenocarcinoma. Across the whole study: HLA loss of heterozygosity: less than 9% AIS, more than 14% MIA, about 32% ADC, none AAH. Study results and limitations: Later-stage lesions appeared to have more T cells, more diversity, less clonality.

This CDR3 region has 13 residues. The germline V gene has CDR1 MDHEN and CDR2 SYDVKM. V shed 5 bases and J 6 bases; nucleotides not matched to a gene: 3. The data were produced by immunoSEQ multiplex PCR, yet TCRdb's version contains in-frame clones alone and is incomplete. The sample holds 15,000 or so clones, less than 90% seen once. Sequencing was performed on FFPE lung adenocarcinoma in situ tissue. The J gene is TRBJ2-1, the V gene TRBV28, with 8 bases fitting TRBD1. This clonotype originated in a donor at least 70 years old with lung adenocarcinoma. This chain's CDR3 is CASSNTGGNEQFF. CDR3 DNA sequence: TGTGCCAGCAGTAATACAGGGGGCAATGAGCAGTTCTTC. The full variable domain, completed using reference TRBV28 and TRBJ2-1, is DVKVTQSSRYLVKRTGEKVFLECVQDMDHENMFWYRQDPGLGLRLIYFSYDVKMKEKGDIPEGYSVSREKKERFSLILESASTNQTSMYLCASSNTGGNEQFFGPGTRLTVL.